The following is a TCR beta chain sequence with its context. This sample was taken from a study of blood T cell repertoires in COVID-19. About the research overall: Some COVID-19 samples were acute and others convalescent; all came from the United States, Italy and Spain. Nucleic acid was either cDNA or gDNA, and it came from T cells, B-cell-depleted T cells, or PBMCs.

Authors' analysis steps: Amplified reference gene primers provided the basis for estimating nucleated cell counts. Assay: immunoSEQ multiplex PCR; the TCRdb copy retains only in-frame clones and omits some. The D gene and trimming were derived from the DNA, and the V and J assignments and clone size from that table. The data show around 200,000 clones, with approximately 84% seen just once and approximately 5% held by the top ten. The CDR3 contains 13 residues. V lost 8 bases and J lost 4, with 12 bases in between. Germline V gene sequence: CDR1 MNHEY, CDR2 SMNVEV (reference sequence). The specimen was peripheral blood. The V and J genes are TRBV27 and TRBJ1-3; the D gene is possibly TRBD1 (6 bases). This TCR came from a woman older than 75 with acute or convalescent COVID-19. The CDR3 DNA follows: TGTGCCAGCCGTACAGGGTCGGGAAACACCATATATTTT. Protein: CASRTGSGNTIYF.